These 22 T cell receptor beta chains share one sample of origin, sequenced in a study of T cell responses to AZD1222 COVID-19 vaccine. Here immunoSEQ multiplex PCR was the method, and the copy in TCRdb shows in-frame clones only, minus some. The profile shows 80,000 to 90,000 clones, roughly nine tenths of them singletons. This specimen was peripheral blood, taken on day 0 of AZD1222 vaccination. These receptors all come from an adult in good health.

The chain carries TRBV3-1 (or the pseudogene TRBV3-2) and TRBJ1-1; D is undetermined. Trimming took off 4 bases at V and 0 bases at J, with 12 bases between the two ends. CDR1 is LGHDT and CDR2 is YNNKEL in the germline V gene (reference sequence). CDR3 size: 15 residues. CDR3: CASSRGGRMNTEAFF. CDR3 sequence (DNA): TGTGCCAGCAGCCGAGGAGGGCGGATGAACACTGAAGCTTTCTTT.

The genes are TRBV7-9 and TRBJ2-3, with D hard to call. V dropped 3 bases and J dropped 0 bases, with 13 bases sitting between them. This CDR3 is built from 16 residues. Germline-derived CDR1 and CDR2 are SEHNR and FQNEAQ (reference sequence). The CDR3 region is CASSLGRLGSTDTQYF. For the CDR3, the DNA is TGTGCCAGCAGCTTGGGCAGGTTGGGTAGCACAGATACGCAGTATTTT.

The chain joins TRBV18 to TRBJ2-7; D possibly matches TRBD1 or TRBD2 (5 bases each). Germline CDR1 and CDR2: KGHSH and LQKENI. V was cut by 1 base and J by 0 bases, with 13 bases left in between. CDR3 length: 16 residues. CDR3 loop: CASSPRSGDLSYEQYF. The CDR3 DNA follows: TGTGCCAGCTCACCACGGTCTGGGGACCTCTCCTACGAGCAGTACTTC. Combining the CDR3 with reference TRBV18 and TRBJ2-7 gives the whole variable domain NAGVMQNPRHLVRRRGQEARLRCSPMKGHSHVYWYRQLPEEGLKFMVYLQKENIIDESGMPKERFSAEFPKEGPSILRIQQVVRGDSAAYFCASSPRSGDLSYEQYFGPGTRLTVT.

The chain uses TRBV29-1 and TRBJ1-2; a possible D gene is TRBD1 (6 bases). The CDR3 runs 14 residues. With 4 bases removed from V and 8 bases from J, the gap between germline ends came to 20 bases. From germline, CDR1 is SQVTM and CDR2 ANQGSEA. For the CDR3, the DNA is TGCAGCGTTGTCTTGCGGCCCAGGGGTGGAGGCTACACCTTC. It is translated as CSVVLRPRGGGYTF.

Only a few counts were recorded for this clone. CDR3 in amino acids: CASSLRLLIGSYEQYF. CDR3 DNA: TGTGCCAGCAGTTTGCGACTGCTGATTGGCTCCTACGAGCAGTACTTC. The gene calls are TRBV28 and TRBJ2-7; D uncertain. The CDR3 consists of 16 residues. Trimming cost V 3 bases and J 0 bases, with 15 bases left between them. In germline, CDR1 is MDHEN, CDR2 SYDVKM.

The J gene is TRBJ2-2, the V gene TRBV27; 8 bases fit TRBD1. The CDR3 loop spans 16 amino acids. Germline loops: CDR1 MNHEY, CDR2 SMNVEV (reference sequence). Losses at the gene ends were 4 bases for V and 3 bases for J; bases not matched to a gene: 7. The CDR3 loop reads CASSSPGQGHTGELFF. The CDR3 nucleotides are TGTGCCAGCAGTTCCCCAGGACAGGGCCACACCGGGGAGCTGTTTTTT.

This clone was recorded a few times. This chain joins TRBV9 and TRBJ2-1, with 11 bases fitting TRBD1. Germline assignment: CDR1 SGDLS and CDR2 YYNGEE. V lost 4 bases, J lost 6 bases, and 6 bases stayed unmatched. This CDR3 is built from 15 residues. As DNA, the CDR3 is TGTGCCAGCAGCTTTGGACAGGGGGCTGGCAATGAGCAGTTCTTC. It yields the protein CASSFGQGAGNEQFF. The whole variable domain, filled in from reference TRBV9 and TRBJ2-1, reads DSGVTQTPKHLITATGQRVTLRCSPRSGDLSVYWYQQSLDQGLQFLIQYYNGEERAKGNILERFSAQQFPDLHSELNLSSLELGDSALYFCASSFGQGAGNEQFFGPGTRLTVL.

The V call is TRBV5-1, the J call TRBJ1-4; 10 bases agree with TRBD1. The CDR3 totals 17 residues. Germline-derived CDR1 and CDR2 are SGHRS and YFSETQ. The junction had 9 bases not matched to a gene; V was cut back by 0 bases and J by 7 bases. CDR3: CASSLATGGNFREKLFF. CDR3 nucleotide sequence: TGCGCCAGCAGCTTGGCGACAGGGGGCAACTTCCGTGAAAAACTGTTTTTT.

This rearrangement joins TRBV7-3 to TRBJ2-1; 11 bases fit TRBD2. CDR1 SGHTA and CDR2 FQGTGA come from the germline V gene. V lost 5 bases to trimming and J lost 4 bases; unmatched junction nucleotides: 10. The CDR3 length is 17 residues. DNA of the CDR3: TGTGCCAGCAGCCCTCCACCCCGGACTAGCGGGTACAATGAGCAGTTCTTC. Amino acid sequence: CASSPPPRTSGYNEQFF.

The rearrangement links TRBV7-9 to TRBJ2-7, with a weak D call TRBD1 (5 bases). This CDR3 has 15 amino acids. CDR1 is SEHNR and CDR2 is FQNEAQ in the germline V gene (reference sequence). The ends were cut back, 1 base at V and 6 bases at J, with 16 bases in the middle. The CDR3 is CASSLVTGPSPEQYF. The CDR3 DNA sequence: TGTGCCAGCAGCTTAGTTACAGGACCCTCGCCCGAGCAGTACTTC.

The J gene is TRBJ1-3, the V gene TRBV11-2; unclear D gene. Germline V gene lookup returns CDR1 SGHAT and CDR2 FQNNGV. CDR3 size: 16 residues. Trimming cost V 5 bases and J 0 bases, with 14 bases left between them. CDR3 in DNA: TGTGCCAGCAGCCCCTTGGGTCTGAGCTCTGGAAACACCATATATTTT. Translation gives CASSPLGLSSGNTIYF. The variable domain in full, with the rest retrieved from reference TRBV11-2 and TRBJ1-3, is EAGVAQSPRYKIIEKRQSVAFWCNPISGHATLYWYQQILGQGPKLLIQFQNNGVVDDSQLPKDRFSAERLKGVDSTLKIQPAKLEDSAVYLCASSPLGLSSGNTIYFGEGSWLTVV.

The chain has TRBV6-6 and TRBJ2-7; TRBD1 might be the D (6 bases). Between the trimmed V and J ends, which lost 4 bases and 4 bases, there was a span of 8 bases. Germline assignment: CDR1 MNHNY and CDR2 SVGAGI (reference sequence). The CDR3 has 12 residues. CDR3 sequence reads: CASSSQGYEQYF. The CDR3 nucleotides are TGTGCCAGCAGTTCACAGGGATACGAGCAGTACTTC.

This rearrangement joins TRBV24-1 to TRBJ2-2; no clear D gene. CDR1 KGHDR and CDR2 SFDVKD come from the germline V gene. This CDR3 spans 17 amino acids. V dropped 0 bases and J dropped 2 bases, with 12 bases sitting between them. Written as DNA, the CDR3 is TGTGCCACCAGTGATTTGGCATCCTCGCTAAACACCGGGGAGCTGTTTTTT. It specifies CATSDLASSLNTGELFF.

The chain recombines TRBV4-1 with TRBJ2-2; D not certain. The V end lost 1 base, the J end lost 4 bases, and 13 bases lay between the germline ends. This CDR3 contains 16 residues. Germline V CDR1 and CDR2: MGHRA, YSYEKL. The CDR3: CASSQADLMITGELFF. CDR3 DNA sequence: TGCGCCAGCAGCCAAGCCGACTTGATGATCACCGGGGAGCTGTTTTTT.

This sequence joins TRBV3-1 (or the pseudogene TRBV3-2) and TRBJ1-2; D is unclear. Germline loops: CDR1 LGHDT, CDR2 YNNKEL (reference sequence). Between the trimmed V and J ends, which lost 1 base and 4 bases, there was a span of 4 bases. The CDR3 is made up of 12 amino acids. The CDR3 loop is CASSQASYGYTF. In nucleotides, the CDR3 is TGTGCCAGCAGCCAAGCCAGCTATGGCTACACCTTC.

This clone was picked up a small number of times. The gene calls are TRBV19 and TRBJ2-7, with 8 bases identical to TRBD1. The germline V gene encodes CDR1 LNHDA and CDR2 SQIVND (reference sequence). Unmatched junction bases numbered 4, after V lost 6 bases and J lost 3 bases. This CDR3 has 13 amino acids. DNA for the CDR3: TGTGCCAGTAGGGGGACAGGCCACTACGAGCAGTACTTC. It translates to CASRGTGHYEQYF.

This clone appeared once. This sequence joins TRBV25-1 and TRBJ1-3; D gene uncertain. The germline CDR1 and CDR2 sequences are MGHDK and SYGVNS. The CDR3 runs to 16 residues. The V and J ends lost 1 base and 0 bases respectively, with 10 bases between them. The CDR3 protein is CASSELGSGSGNTIYF. The DNA of the CDR3 is TGTGCCAGCAGTGAATTGGGGTCGGGCTCTGGAAACACCATATATTTT.

The count of this clone is one. The V and J genes are TRBV19 and TRBJ1-2; 7 bases map to TRBD1. Looked up from germline, CDR1 is LNHDA and CDR2 is SQIVND (reference sequence). Trimming at V came to 8 bases and at J to 4 bases, leaving 7 bases not matched to a gene. The CDR3 length is 13 residues. CDR3 nucleotide sequence: TGTGCCAGTCGGGACAGCAACCTCTATGGCTACACCTTC. Amino acids: CASRDSNLYGYTF.

V gene TRBV19 combines with J gene TRBJ2-1; possibly TRBD1 or TRBD2 for D (5 bases each). Germline values: CDR1 LNHDA, CDR2 SQIVND (reference sequence). Trimming shortened V by 1 base and J by 6 bases, and 10 bases separated the two germline ends. The CDR3 consists of 14 residues. In DNA form, the CDR3 reads TGTGCCAGTAGTATAGGGTTTGGGGGCAATGAGCAGTTCTTC. Translation: CASSIGFGGNEQFF.

The gene calls are TRBV28 and TRBJ2-1, with a possible D match to TRBD2 (7 bases). The germline V gene encodes CDR1 MDHEN and CDR2 SYDVKM. Trimming stripped 7 bases from V and 6 bases from J, with 16 bases between. The CDR3 spans 14 residues. CDR3 region: CASIEGGRSNEQFF. The DNA of the CDR3 is TGTGCCAGCATTGAGGGGGGGAGGTCCAATGAGCAGTTCTTC.

The V and J genes are TRBV4-2 and TRBJ2-1; perhaps TRBD2 as D (5 bases). V was clipped by 1 base and J by 2 bases, with 9 bases between them. This CDR3 comprises 15 residues. Germline CDR1 LGHNA, CDR2 YNFKEQ. CDR3 DNA: TGTGCCAGCAGCCAAGTTGGAGCGGCCTACAATGAGCAGTTCTTC. Its protein is CASSQVGAAYNEQFF.

This clone was seen once. The chain couples TRBV5-1 to TRBJ1-2; no reliable D call. The V end lost 0 bases, the J end lost 8 bases, and 14 bases lay between the germline ends. Germline loops: CDR1 SGHRS, CDR2 YFSETQ. The CDR3 contains 14 residues. The CDR3 sequence is CASSLVDGLRGYTF. For the CDR3, the DNA is TGCGCCAGCAGCTTGGTAGACGGACTAAGAGGCTACACCTTC.